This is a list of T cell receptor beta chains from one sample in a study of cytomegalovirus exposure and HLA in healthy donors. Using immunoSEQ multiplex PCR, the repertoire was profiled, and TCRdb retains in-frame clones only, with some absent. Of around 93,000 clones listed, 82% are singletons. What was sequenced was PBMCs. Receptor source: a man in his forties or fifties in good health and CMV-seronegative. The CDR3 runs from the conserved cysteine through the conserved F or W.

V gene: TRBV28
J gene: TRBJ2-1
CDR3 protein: CASSLTGGSRQFF

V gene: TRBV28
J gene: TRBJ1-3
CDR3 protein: CATTTTGSGNTIYF

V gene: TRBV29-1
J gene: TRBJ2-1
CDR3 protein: CSVTIAGGVDEQFF

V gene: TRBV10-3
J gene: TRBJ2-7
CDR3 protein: CAISPQGVKNEQYF

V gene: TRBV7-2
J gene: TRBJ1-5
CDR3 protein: CASSQTGRTGLSNQPQHF

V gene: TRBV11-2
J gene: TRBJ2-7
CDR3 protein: CASSLEGTGSGEQYF

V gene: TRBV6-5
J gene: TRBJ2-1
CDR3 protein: CASSFGLAREENEQFF

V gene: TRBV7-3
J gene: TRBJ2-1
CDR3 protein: CASSLTGGGGAEQFF

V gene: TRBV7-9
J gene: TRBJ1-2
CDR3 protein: CASSPDRPTNYGYTF

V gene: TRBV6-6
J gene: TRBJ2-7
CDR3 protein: CASSYTGTYEQYF

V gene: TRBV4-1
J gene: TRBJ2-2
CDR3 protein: CASSQDTYQVGELFF

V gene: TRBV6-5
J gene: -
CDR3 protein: CASSYESPSYEQYF

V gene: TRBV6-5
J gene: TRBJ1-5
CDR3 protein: CASRPGVYSNQPQHF

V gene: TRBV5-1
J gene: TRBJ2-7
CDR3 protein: CASSLMGGPSGISYEQYF

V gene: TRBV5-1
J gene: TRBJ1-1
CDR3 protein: CASSFLQGLTEAFF

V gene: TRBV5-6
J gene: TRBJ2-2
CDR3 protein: CAPIVTGFDTGELFF

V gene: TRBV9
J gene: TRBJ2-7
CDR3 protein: CASSVRLADEQYF

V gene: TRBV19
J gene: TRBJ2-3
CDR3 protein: CASSLTSRGVDTQYF

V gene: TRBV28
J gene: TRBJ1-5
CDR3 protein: CASSRDRGVNQPQHF

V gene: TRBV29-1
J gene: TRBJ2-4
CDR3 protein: CSVEGSGTKNIQYF

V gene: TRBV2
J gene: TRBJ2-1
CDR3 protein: CASSGTSGSDEQFF

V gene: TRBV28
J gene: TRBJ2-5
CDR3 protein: CASRGGLGGVGTQYF

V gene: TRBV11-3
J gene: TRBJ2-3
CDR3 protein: CASSLTSGDADTQYF

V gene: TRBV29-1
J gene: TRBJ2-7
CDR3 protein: CRTRDTPDYEQYF

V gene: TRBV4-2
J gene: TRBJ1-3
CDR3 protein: CASSHDYGPSGNTIYF

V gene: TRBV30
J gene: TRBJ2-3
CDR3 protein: CAWSKARITSGRAGLADTQYF

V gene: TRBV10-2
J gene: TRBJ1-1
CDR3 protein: CASSDSGTANTEAFF

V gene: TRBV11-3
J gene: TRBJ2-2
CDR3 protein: CASSPGLAQAGELFF

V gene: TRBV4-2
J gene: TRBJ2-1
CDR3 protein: CASSQGQGSNEQFF

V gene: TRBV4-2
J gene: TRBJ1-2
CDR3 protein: CASSQDNQGSSYGYTF

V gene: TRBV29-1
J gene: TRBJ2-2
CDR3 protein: CSGGGDRVRTGELFF

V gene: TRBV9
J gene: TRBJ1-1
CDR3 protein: CASRAQGDTEAFF

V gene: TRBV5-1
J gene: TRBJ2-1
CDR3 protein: CASSLDGTQSYNEQFF

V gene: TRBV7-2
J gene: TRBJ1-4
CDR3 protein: CASSSDGGAREKLFF

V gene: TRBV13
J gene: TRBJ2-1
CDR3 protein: CASSPGLAGGRSEQFF

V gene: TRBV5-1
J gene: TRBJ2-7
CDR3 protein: CASSPSRTGKNEQYF

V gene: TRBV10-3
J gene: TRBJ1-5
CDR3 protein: CAIQPGQGNQPQHF

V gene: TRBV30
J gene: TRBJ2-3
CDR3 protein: CARSQGGASSTDTQYF

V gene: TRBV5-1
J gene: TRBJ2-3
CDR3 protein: CASSLDGERSTDTQYF

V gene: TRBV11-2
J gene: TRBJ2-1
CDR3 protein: CASSLRLAGGQADEQFF

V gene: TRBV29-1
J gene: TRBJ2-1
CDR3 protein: CSVWDRGYNEQFF

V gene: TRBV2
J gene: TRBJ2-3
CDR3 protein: CASSEISSGRDTQYF

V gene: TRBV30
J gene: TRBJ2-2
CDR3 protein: CAWGEAGTRTGELFF

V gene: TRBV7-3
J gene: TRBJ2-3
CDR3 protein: CASSLQSSTDTQYF

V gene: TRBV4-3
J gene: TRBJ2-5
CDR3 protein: CASSQGLGYQETQYF

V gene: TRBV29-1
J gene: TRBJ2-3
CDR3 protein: CSVDGSSTDTQYF

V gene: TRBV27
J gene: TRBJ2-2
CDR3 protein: CASSPAGTSKVGELFF

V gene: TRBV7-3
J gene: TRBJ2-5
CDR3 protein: CASSTKQGTVETQYF

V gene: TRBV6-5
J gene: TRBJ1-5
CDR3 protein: CASSYDRALNQPQHF

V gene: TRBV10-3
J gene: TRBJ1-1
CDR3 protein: CAISESGEKAFF

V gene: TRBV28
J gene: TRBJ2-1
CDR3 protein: CASSSGAAGFPNEQFF

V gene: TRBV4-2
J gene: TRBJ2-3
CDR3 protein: CASSQVGEGGTDTQYF

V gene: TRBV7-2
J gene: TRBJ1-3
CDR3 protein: CASSRTGGAEGNTIYF

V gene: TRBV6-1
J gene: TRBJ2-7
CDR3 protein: CASSETVKGQGLKYEQYF

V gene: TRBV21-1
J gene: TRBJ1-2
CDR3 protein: CASSDIRHPVQMPDHYGYTF

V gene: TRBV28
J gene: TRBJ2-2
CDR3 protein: CASSSEGELFF

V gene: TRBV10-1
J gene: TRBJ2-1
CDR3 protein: CASSESFGLPYNEQFF

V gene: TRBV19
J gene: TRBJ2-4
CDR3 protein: CASSISSRNIQYF